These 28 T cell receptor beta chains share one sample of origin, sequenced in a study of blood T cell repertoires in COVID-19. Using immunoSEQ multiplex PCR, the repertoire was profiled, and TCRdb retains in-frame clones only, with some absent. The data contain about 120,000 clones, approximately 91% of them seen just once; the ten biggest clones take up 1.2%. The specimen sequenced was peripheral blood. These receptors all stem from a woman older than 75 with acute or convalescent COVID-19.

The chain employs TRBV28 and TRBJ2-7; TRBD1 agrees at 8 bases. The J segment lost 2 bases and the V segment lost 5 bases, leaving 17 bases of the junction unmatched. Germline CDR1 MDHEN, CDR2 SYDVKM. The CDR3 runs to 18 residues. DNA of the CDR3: TGTGCCAGCAGTACCGACAGGGGACGGCGGGTGGGGACCTACGAGCAGTACTTC. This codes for CASSTDRGRRVGTYEQYF.

This CDR3 reads CASSQDSLSGTEAFF. As DNA, the CDR3 is TGCGCCAGCAGCCAAGACTCCTTATCGGGGACTGAAGCTTTCTTT. This chain joins TRBV4-3 and TRBJ1-1; D unclear. CDR1 and CDR2 from the germline V gene are LGHNA and YSLEER. The CDR3 loop spans 15 amino acids. V gave up 0 bases and J gave up 5 bases, with 13 bases separating them.

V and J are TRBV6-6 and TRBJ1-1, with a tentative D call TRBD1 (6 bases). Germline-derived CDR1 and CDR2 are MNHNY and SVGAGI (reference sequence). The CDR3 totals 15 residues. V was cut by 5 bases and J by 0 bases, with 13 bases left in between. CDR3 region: CASSTDRRVNTEAFF. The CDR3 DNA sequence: TGTGCCAGCAGTACCGACAGGCGGGTGAACACTGAAGCTTTCTTT.

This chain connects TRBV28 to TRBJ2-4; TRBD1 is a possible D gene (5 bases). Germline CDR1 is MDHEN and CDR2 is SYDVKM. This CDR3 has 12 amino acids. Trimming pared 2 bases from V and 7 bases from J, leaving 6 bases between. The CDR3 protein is CASSLPGNIQYF. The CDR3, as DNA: TGTGCCAGCAGTTTACCAGGGAACATTCAGTACTTC.

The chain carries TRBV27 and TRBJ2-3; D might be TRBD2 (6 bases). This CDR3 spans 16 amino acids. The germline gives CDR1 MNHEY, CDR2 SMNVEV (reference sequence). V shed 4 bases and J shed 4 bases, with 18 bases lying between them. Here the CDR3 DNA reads TGTGCCAGCAGTTCCCCCCCGGGGGTTAGGGCAGATACGCAGTATTTT. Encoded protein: CASSSPPGVRADTQYF.

In DNA form, the CDR3 reads TGTGCCAGCAGCTCAGGGGCCTGGGCCGGGGAGCTGTTTTTT. The encoded protein is CASSSGAWAGELFF. This chain links TRBV6-5 with TRBJ2-2, with D possibly TRBD1 on 6 matching bases. The CDR3 contains 14 residues. Between the trimmed V and J ends, which lost 6 bases and 6 bases, there was a span of 14 bases. Germline assignment: CDR1 MNHEY and CDR2 SVGAGI.

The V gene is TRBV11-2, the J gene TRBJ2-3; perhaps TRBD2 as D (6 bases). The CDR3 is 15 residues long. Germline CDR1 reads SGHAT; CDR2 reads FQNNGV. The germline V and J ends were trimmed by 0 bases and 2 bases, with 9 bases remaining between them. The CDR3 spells CASSLEAGPTDTQYF. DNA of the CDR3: TGTGCCAGCAGCTTAGAGGCGGGGCCCACAGATACGCAGTATTTT.

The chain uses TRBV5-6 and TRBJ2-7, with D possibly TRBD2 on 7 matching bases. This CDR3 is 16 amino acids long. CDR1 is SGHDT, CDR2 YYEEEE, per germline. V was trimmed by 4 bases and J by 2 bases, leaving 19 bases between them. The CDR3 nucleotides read TGTGCCAGCAGCCCACAAGGGGGGGCCTCCCCCTACGAGCAGTACTTC. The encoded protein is CASSPQGGASPYEQYF.

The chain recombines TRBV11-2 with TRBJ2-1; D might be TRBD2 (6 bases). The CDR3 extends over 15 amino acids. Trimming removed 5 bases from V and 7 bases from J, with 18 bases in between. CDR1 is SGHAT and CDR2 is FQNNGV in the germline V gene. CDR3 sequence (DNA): TGTGCCAGCAGCCTAGGCCCGGGACTGTGGAATGAGCAGTTCTTC. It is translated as CASSLGPGLWNEQFF.

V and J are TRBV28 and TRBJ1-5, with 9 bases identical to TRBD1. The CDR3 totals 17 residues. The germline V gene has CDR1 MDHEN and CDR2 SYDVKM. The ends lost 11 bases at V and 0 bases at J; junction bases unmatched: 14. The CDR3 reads CARPRQGEGYSNQPQHF. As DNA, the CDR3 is TGTGCCCGACCTCGACAGGGGGAGGGCTATAGCAATCAGCCCCAGCATTTT. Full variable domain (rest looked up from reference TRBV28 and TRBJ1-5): DVKVTQSSRYLVKRTGEKVFLECVQDMDHENMFWYRQDPGLGLRLIYFSYDVKMKEKGDIPEGYSVSREKKERFSLILESASTNQTSMYLCARPRQGEGYSNQPQHFGDGTRLSIL.

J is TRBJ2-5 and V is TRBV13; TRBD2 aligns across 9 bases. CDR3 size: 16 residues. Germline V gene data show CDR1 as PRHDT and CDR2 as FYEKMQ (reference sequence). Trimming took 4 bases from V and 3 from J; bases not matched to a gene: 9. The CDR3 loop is CASSSRVQRGEETQYF. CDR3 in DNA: TGTGCCAGCAGCTCTAGGGTCCAGCGGGGGGAAGAGACCCAGTACTTC.

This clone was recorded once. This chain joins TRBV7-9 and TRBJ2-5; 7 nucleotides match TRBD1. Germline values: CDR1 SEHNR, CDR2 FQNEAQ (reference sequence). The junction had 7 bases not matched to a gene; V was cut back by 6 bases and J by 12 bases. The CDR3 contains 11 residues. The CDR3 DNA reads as TGTGCCAGCAGGACAGGGCCCGAAAAGTACTTC. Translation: CASRTGPEKYF. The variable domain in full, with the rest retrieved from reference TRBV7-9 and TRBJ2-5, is DTGVSQNPRHKITKRGQNVTFRCDPISEHNRLYWYRQTLGQGPEFLTYFQNEAQLEKSRLLSDRFSAERPKGSFSTLEIQRTEQGDSAMYLCASRTGPEKYFGPGTRLLVL.

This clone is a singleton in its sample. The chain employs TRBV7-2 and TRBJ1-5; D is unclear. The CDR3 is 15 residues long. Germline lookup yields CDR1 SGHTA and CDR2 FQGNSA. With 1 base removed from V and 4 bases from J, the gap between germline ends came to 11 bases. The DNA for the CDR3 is TGTGCCAGCAGCTTAGGGGCGCGTGGAAATCAGCCCCAGCATTTT. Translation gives CASSLGARGNQPQHF.

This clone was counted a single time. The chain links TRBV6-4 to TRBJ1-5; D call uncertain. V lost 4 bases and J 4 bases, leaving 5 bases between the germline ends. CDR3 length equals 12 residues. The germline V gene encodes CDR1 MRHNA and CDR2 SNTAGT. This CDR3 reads CASSAVNQPQHF. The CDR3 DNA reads TGTGCCAGCAGTGCCGTGAATCAGCCCCAGCATTTT.

The CDR3 sequence is CASSQDHLGQGIRDYGYTF. CDR3 coding DNA: TGTGCCAGCAGCCAAGATCACCTCGGACAGGGGATTCGAGACTATGGCTACACCTTC. The chain combines TRBV3-1 (or the pseudogene TRBV3-2) with TRBJ1-2; 9 bases fit TRBD1. CDR1 is LGHDT and CDR2 is YNNKEL in the germline V gene (reference sequence). The trim removed 0 bases at V and 3 bases at J, leaving 14 bases unmatched. There are 19 residues in the CDR3.

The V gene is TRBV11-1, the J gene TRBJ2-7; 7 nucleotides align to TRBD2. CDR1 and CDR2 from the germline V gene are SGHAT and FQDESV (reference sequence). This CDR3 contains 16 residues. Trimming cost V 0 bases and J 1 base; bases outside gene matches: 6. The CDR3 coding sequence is TGTGCCAGCAGCTTAGCCGCGGGGGTCCCATCCTACGAGCAGTACTTC. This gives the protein CASSLAAGVPSYEQYF.

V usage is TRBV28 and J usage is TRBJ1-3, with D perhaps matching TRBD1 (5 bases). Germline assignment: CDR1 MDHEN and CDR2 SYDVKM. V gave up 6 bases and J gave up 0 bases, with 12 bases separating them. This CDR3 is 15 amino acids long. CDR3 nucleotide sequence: TGTGCCAGCAGCGCCGGGGGGTTCTCTGGAAACACCATATATTTT. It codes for CASSAGGFSGNTIYF.

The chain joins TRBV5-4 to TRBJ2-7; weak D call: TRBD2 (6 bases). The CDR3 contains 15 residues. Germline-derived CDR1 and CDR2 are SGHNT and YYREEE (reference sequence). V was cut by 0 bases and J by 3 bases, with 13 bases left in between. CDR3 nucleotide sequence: TGTGCCAGCAGCTTGGGCGGGACTGGTGACTACGAGCAGTACTTC. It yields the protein CASSLGGTGDYEQYF.

The CDR3 is CASSQDDQREDNEQYF. The CDR3 DNA reads as TGTGCCAGCAGCCAAGACGACCAGCGGGAAGATAACGAGCAGTACTTC. The chain combines TRBV3-1 (or the pseudogene TRBV3-2) with TRBJ2-7; TRBD2 aligns across 7 bases. Looked up from germline, CDR1 is LGHDT and CDR2 is YNNKEL (reference sequence). V shed 0 bases and J 5 bases; nucleotides not matched to a gene: 10. The CDR3 covers 16 residues.

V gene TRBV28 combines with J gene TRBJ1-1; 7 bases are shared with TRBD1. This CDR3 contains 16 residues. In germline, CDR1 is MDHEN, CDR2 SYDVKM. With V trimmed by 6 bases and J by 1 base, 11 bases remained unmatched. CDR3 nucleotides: TGTGCCAGCAGCGAGACAGGGTACTTAGGGAACACTGAAGCTTTCTTT. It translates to CASSETGYLGNTEAFF.

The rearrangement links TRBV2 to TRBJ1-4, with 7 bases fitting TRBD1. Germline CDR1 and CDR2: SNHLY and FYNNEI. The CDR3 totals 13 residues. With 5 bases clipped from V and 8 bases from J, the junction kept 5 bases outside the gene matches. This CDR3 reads CASSTGVGEKLFF. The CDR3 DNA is TGTGCCAGCAGTACAGGGGTAGGCGAAAAACTGTTTTTT.

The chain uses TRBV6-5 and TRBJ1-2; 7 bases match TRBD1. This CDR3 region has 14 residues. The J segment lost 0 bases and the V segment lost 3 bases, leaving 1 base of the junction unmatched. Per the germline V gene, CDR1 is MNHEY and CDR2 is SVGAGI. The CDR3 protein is CASSYDRANYGYTF. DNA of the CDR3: TGTGCCAGCAGTTATGACAGGGCTAACTATGGCTACACCTTC.

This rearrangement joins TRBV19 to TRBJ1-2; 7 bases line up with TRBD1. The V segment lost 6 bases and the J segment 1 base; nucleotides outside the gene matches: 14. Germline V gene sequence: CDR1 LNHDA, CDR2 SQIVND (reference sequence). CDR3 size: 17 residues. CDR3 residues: CASSPTPGQIFNYGYTF. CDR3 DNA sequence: TGTGCCAGTAGCCCAACTCCGGGACAGATTTTTAACTATGGCTACACCTTC.

The DNA of the CDR3 is TGTGCCAGCAGCCTAGGGACAGGGGGCTCTAATTCACCCCTCCACTTT. This sequence encodes CASSLGTGGSNSPLHF. J is TRBJ1-6 and V is TRBV2; 12 bases are shared with TRBD1. J lost 6 bases, V lost 6 bases, and 6 bases had no gene match. The CDR3 totals 16 residues. CDR1 and CDR2 from the germline V gene are SNHLY and FYNNEI. Full variable domain (outside the CDR3, taken from reference TRBV2 and TRBJ1-6): EPEVTQTPSHQVTQMGQEVILRCVPISNHLYFYWYRQILGQKVEFLVSFYNNEISEKSEIFDDQFSVERPDGSNFTLKIRSTKLEDSAMYFCASSLGTGGSNSPLHFGNGTRLTVT.

The CDR3 sequence is CASSEVVGTEPPQETQYF. The CDR3 DNA follows: TGTGCCAGCAGTGAAGTGGTCGGGACAGAGCCCCCCCAAGAGACCCAGTACTTC. V usage is TRBV6-1 and J usage is TRBJ2-5, with 7 bases that match TRBD1. The trim removed 1 base at V and 1 base at J, leaving 12 bases unmatched. Germline V gene data show CDR1 as MNHNS and CDR2 as SASEGT. This CDR3 has 18 amino acids.

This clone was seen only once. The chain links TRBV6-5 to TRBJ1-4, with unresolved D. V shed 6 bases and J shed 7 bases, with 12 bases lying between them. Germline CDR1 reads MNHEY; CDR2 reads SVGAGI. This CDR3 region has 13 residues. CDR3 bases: TGTGCCAGCAGCGGGGTTCCCCCTGAAAAACTGTTTTTT. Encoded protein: CASSGVPPEKLFF.

The CDR3 region has the DNA TGTGCCAGCAGCTTAACGCCCCCGGGGTTGGTAAATGAGCAGTTCTTC. It codes for CASSLTPPGLVNEQFF. This chain links TRBV7-3 with TRBJ2-1, with a tentative D call TRBD2 (5 bases). The CDR3 is 16 residues long. Trimming shortened V by 0 bases and J by 7 bases, and 16 bases separated the two germline ends. The germline V gene has CDR1 SGHTA and CDR2 FQGTGA.

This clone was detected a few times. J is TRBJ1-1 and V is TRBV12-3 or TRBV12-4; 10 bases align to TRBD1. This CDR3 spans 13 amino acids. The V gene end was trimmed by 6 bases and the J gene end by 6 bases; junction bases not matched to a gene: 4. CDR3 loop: CASRGTGAAEAFF. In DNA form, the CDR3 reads TGTGCCAGCAGGGGGACAGGGGCCGCTGAAGCTTTCTTT.